These T cell receptor beta chains were read from a single sample in a study of T cell repertoires in cytomegalovirus infection. TCRdb reprocessed the reads with MiXCR, giving one entry per CDR3 protein. The sample lists about 770,000 distinct CDR3 sequences; roughly 28% were seen once. What these receptors recognize is not known. This sample comprised cultured CD8+ T cells from PBMCs, obtained from culture after CMV antigen stimulation. These TCRs come from a human donor in good health (CMV status not recorded). Some clones in this sample may be carry-over from other donors' samples. The CDR3 runs from the conserved cysteine through the conserved F or W.

CDR3 protein	CDR3 length	V gene	J gene
CSARDRDKYYEQYF	14	TRBV20-1	TRBJ2-7
CASSLSRRGVDGYTF	15	TRBV27	TRBJ1-2
CASSPAHNEQYF	12	TRBV18	TRBJ2-7
CAISESAGGNQPQHF	15	TRBV10-3	TRBJ1-5
CASSFASREQYF	12	TRBV5-6	TRBJ2-7
CASSLEPGQSNYGYTF	16	TRBV5-5	TRBJ1-2
CASSLDRASDKYF	13	TRBV7-9	TRBJ2-7
CASSLVRNEQYF	12	TRBV7-2	TRBJ2-7
CASRGPLQYF	10	TRBV6-1	TRBJ2-5
CASSGLRAKNIQYF	14	TRBV19	TRBJ2-4
CASSLSGNTEELFF	14	TRBV5-1	TRBJ2-2
CASSVRYRGSYEQYF	15	TRBV27	TRBJ2-7
CASSPHRGEGYTF	13	TRBV27	TRBJ1-2
CASSLAPGRAKDEQFF	16	TRBV7-9	TRBJ2-1
CASSLSLGGQGAIGGQFF	18	TRBV27	TRBJ2-1
CASSVGRGGGNEQFF	15	TRBV9	TRBJ2-1
CASTPGGSPLHF	12	TRBV5-4	TRBJ1-6
CASSYSPGPGETQYF	15	TRBV6-5	TRBJ2-5
CASSLVSQIPLYGYTF	16	TRBV7-6	TRBJ1-2
CASSYSGQGHQETQYF	16	TRBV6-5	TRBJ2-5
CASRPSGPLYGEKLFF	16	TRBV12-3/TRBV12-4	TRBJ1-4
CASSSPLDRRYEQYF	15	TRBV6-1	TRBJ2-7
CASSPGWTVTSTDTQYF	17	TRBV7-9	TRBJ2-3
CASSAGLSGHYGYTF	15	TRBV7-9	TRBJ1-2
CASSLAPSSGTPFRQETQYF	20	TRBV7-9	TRBJ2-5
CASSLPRDKAIGELFF	16	TRBV5-6	TRBJ2-2
CPQRGFGQECYYGYTF	16	TRBV6-2/TRBV6-3	TRBJ1-2
CASRVHRGLGTEAFF	15	TRBV6-1	TRBJ1-1
CASSPRGAFSYNEQFF	16	TRBV18	TRBJ2-1
CASSQAQARLYEQYF	15	TRBV4-1	TRBJ2-7
CASSKGGVQETQYF	14	TRBV10-2	TRBJ2-5
CASSLEGASYGYTF	14	TRBV5-5	TRBJ1-2
CASSPKAGEYTGELFF	16	TRBV5-4	TRBJ2-2
CASSYSLTAGNSPLHF	16	TRBV6-2/TRBV6-3	TRBJ1-6
CASSSDWGEETQYF	14	TRBV5-1	TRBJ2-5
CASRTGFNSPLHF	13	TRBV2	TRBJ1-6
CASSSRQGGTGELFF	15	TRBV19	TRBJ2-2
CASSFLLAGEETQYF	15	TRBV5-1	TRBJ2-5
CASSSPSEAQETQYF	15	TRBV7-9	TRBJ2-5
CASSLDRSYTF	11	TRBV7-9	TRBJ1-2
CASTPRLYTGELFF	14	TRBV27	TRBJ2-2
CAIQRNTEAFF	11	TRBV6-6	TRBJ1-1
CASSLGSGERTDTQYF	16	TRBV11-2	TRBJ2-3